This entry concerns a single T cell receptor beta chain. The data originate from a study of blood T cell repertoires in COVID-19. Clones were read by immunoSEQ multiplex PCR, and TCRdb kept only the in-frame ones, dropping some. The sample carries 130,000 or so clones, 60% to 85% recorded once. CDR1 is MGHRA, CDR2 YSYEKL, per germline. The V end was cut by 0 bases, the J end by 4 bases, with 12 bases between. The CDR3 is made up of 16 amino acids. The chain has TRBV4-1 and TRBJ2-2, with D possibly being TRBD2 (6 bases). Sequencing was performed on peripheral blood. The TCR sequence derives from an elderly man with acute or convalescent COVID-19. CDR3 sequence reads: CASSQEGVSGTGELFF. The CDR3 coding sequence is TGCGCCAGCAGCCAAGAAGGGGTTAGCGGCACCGGGGAGCTGTTTTTT.